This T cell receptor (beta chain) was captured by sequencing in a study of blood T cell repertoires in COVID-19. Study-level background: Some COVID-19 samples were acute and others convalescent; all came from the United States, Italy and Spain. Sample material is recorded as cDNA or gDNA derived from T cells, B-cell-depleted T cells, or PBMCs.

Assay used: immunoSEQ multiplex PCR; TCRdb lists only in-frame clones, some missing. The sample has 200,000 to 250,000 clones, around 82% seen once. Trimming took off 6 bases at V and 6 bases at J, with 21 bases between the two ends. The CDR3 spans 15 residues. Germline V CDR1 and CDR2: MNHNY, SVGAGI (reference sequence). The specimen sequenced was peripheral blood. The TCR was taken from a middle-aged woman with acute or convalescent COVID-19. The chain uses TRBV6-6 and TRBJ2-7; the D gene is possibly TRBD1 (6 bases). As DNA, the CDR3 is TGTGCCAGCAGGCCCCCAGGGGCAGGGGCCTTCGAGCAGTACTTC. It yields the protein CASRPPGAGAFEQYF.